The table lists the clone carrying this TCR beta chain with a count of one. The antigen remains undetermined. This sample was taken from a study of CD4 T cells in relation to SARS-CoV-2 and coronaviruses. Findings of the study overall: About 65% of donors had memory CD4+ clonotypes crossrecognizing SARS-CoV-2 and common cold coronavirus spike. SARS-CoV-2-driven expansion was significantly weaker in crossreactive than monoreactive clones.

TCRdb's table, derived via immunoSEQ multiplex PCR, lists solely in-frame clones and lacks some. This table holds about 56,000 clones, 90% to 95% found once. Germline lookup yields CDR1 MGHRA and CDR2 YSYEKL. Trimming took off 2 bases at V and 5 bases at J, with 10 bases between the two ends. CDR3 length: 14 amino acids. The sequencing input was naive CD4+ T cells from PBMCs. Subset: naive CD4+ T cells isolated by negative enrichment. This receptor was taken from an adult with COVID-19. This rearrangement joins TRBV4-1 to TRBJ1-3; D is unresolved. DNA of the CDR3: TGCGCCAGCAGCCAATTAACCGGCAGAAACACCATATATTTT. This gives the protein CASSQLTGRNTIYF.